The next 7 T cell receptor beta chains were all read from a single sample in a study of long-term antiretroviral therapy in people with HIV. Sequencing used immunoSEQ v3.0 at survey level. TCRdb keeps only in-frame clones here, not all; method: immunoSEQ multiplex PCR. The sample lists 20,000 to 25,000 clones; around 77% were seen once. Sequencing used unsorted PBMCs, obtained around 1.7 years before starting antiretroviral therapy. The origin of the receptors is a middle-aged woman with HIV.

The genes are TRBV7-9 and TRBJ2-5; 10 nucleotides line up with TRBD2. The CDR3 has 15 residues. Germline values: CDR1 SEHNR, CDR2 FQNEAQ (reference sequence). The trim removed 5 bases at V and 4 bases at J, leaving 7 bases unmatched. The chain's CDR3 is CASSAAGGLGETQYF. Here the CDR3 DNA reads TGTGCCAGCAGCGCAGCGGGAGGGCTAGGAGAGACCCAGTACTTC.

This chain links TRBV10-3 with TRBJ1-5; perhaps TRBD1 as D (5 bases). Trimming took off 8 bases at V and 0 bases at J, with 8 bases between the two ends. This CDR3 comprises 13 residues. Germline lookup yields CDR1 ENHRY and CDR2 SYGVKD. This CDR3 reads CAIGGYSNQPQHF. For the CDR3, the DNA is TGTGCCATCGGGGGGTATAGCAATCAGCCCCAGCATTTT.

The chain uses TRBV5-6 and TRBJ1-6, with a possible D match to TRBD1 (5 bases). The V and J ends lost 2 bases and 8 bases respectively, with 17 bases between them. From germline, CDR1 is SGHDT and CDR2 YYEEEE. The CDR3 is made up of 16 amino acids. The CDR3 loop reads CASSFGGFGADSPLHF. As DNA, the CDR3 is TGTGCCAGCAGCTTCGGGGGGTTCGGCGCTGATTCACCCCTCCACTTT.

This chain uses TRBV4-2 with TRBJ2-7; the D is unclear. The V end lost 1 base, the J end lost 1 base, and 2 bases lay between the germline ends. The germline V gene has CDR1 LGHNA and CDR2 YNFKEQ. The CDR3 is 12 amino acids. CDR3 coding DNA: TGTGCCAGCAGCCAAGGATCCTACGAGCAGTACTTC. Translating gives CASSQGSYEQYF.

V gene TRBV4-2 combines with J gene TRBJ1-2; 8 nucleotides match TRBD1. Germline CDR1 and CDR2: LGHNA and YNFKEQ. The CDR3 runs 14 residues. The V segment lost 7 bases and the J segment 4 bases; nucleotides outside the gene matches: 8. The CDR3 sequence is CASNRQGSSYGYTF. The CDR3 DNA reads TGTGCCAGCAACCGACAGGGGAGCTCCTATGGCTACACCTTC.

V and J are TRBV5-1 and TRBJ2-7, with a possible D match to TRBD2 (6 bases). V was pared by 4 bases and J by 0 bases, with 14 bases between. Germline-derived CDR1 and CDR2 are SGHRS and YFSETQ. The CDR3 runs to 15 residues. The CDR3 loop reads CASSPGTDSSYEQYF. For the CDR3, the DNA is TGCGCCAGCAGCCCGGGGACTGATTCCTCCTACGAGCAGTACTTC.

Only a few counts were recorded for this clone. The CDR3 nucleotides are TGTGCCAGCGAATTTGGGGGGCCCTACGAGCAGTACTTC. Protein: CASEFGGPYEQYF. This sequence joins TRBV2 and TRBJ2-7; D is tentatively TRBD1 or TRBD2 (6 bases each). CDR1 and CDR2 from the germline V gene are SNHLY and FYNNEI. The germline V and J ends were trimmed by 8 bases and 2 bases, with 13 bases remaining between them. This CDR3 spans 13 amino acids.